Below are 8 T cell receptor beta chains sequenced from a single sample in a study of graft-versus-host responses after intestinal transplantation (dated by TCRdb to about 2021). Library construction relied on the immunoSEQ multiplex PCR assay. Here the immuneACCESS table is served through TCRdb, limited to in-frame sequences with V and J called. Missing clones are a known gap in these copies; in checked studies unresolved V genes cover under half, and the rest lacks a known reason. This sample has tens of thousands of clones in its table, and roughly 95% of those were observed once. The ten largest clones represent under 0.3% of the sample. Reading the label with the study, this specimen's time point is: cells obtained before transplantation from donor or recipient. These TCRs' antigens remain unknown. This material consisted of unstimulated CD8+ T cells sorted from spleen or lymph node cells, taken before transplant. The receptors derive from a human donor who was the organ donor for an intestinal transplant.

The chain is built from TRBV11-3 and TRBJ1-1; D unresolved. Germline CDR1 is SGHNT and CDR2 is YENEEA. The CDR3 is 13 amino acids. V shed 4 bases and J shed 6 bases, with 12 bases lying between them. CDR3 nucleotides: TGTGCCAGCAGCTCAACCGAGTCCCCTGAAGCTTTCTTT. This sequence encodes CASSSTESPEAFF.

The rearrangement links TRBV13 to TRBJ1-2, with TRBD1 identical over 9 bases. CDR1 PRHDT and CDR2 FYEKMQ come from the germline V gene (reference sequence). This CDR3 is built from 17 residues. V lost 5 bases to trimming and J lost 4 bases; unmatched junction nucleotides: 14. CDR3 in DNA: TGTGCCAGCAGCCCGCGGGGGGGGACAGGGTATCCCTATGGCTACACCTTC. It translates to CASSPRGGTGYPYGYTF.

The chain has TRBV28 and TRBJ1-5; 7 nucleotides agree with TRBD1. The CDR3 consists of 15 residues. The trim removed 1 base at V and 3 bases at J, leaving 3 bases unmatched. From germline, CDR1 is MDHEN and CDR2 SYDVKM. For the CDR3, the DNA is TGTGCCAGCAGTTTATCGACAGGGAACAATCAGCCCCAGCATTTT. Its translation is CASSLSTGNNQPQHF.

This chain joins TRBV28 and TRBJ1-5; D may be TRBD1 (5 bases). The germline CDR1 and CDR2 sequences are MDHEN and SYDVKM. This CDR3 has 15 amino acids. V lost 6 bases, J lost 4 bases, and 16 bases lay in between. CDR3 amino acids: CASRSPGGWNQPQHF. The CDR3 region has the DNA TGTGCCAGCAGGTCTCCGGGGGGTTGGAATCAGCCCCAGCATTTT.

The chain has TRBV18 and TRBJ2-7; TRBD2 might be the D (6 bases). Germline CDR1 and CDR2: KGHSH and LQKENI. This CDR3 region has 15 residues. V lost 3 bases, J lost 0 bases, and 12 bases lay in between. CDR3 coding DNA: TGTGCCAGCTCACCTGGCGGAGGGGTCTCCTACGAGCAGTACTTC. Its translation is CASSPGGGVSYEQYF.

This chain joins TRBV7-9 and TRBJ1-1; D possibly corresponds to TRBD1 (5 bases). V lost 6 bases, J lost 3 bases, and 17 bases lay in between. Germline CDR1 is SEHNR and CDR2 is FQNEAQ (reference sequence). The CDR3 is 15 amino acids. CDR3 amino acids: CASSIDDSLYTEAFF. The CDR3 DNA reads as TGTGCCAGCAGTATCGACGACAGCCTTTACACTGAAGCTTTCTTT.

The genes are TRBV14 and TRBJ1-2; no firm D call. V shed 3 bases and J shed 5 bases, with 13 bases lying between them. The CDR3 length is 14 residues. Germline V gives CDR1 SGHDN, CDR2 FVKESK. The CDR3 here is CASSHGTTSYGYTF. The CDR3 coding sequence is TGTGCCAGCAGCCACGGTACTACGTCATATGGCTACACCTTC.

The chain has TRBV2 and TRBJ1-1; possibly TRBD1 for D (6 bases). The V end lost 7 bases, the J end lost 1 base, and 10 bases lay between the germline ends. CDR1 and CDR2 (germline): SNHLY, FYNNEI. CDR3 length equals 13 residues. The CDR3 DNA reads as TGTGCCAGCATTGTACAGGGGAACACTGAAGCTTTCTTT. Protein: CASIVQGNTEAFF.